The 12 T cell receptor beta chains listed next were all sequenced from one sample in a study of monozygotic twins with inflammatory bowel disease. TCRdb reprocessed the 5' RACE reads; each CDR3 protein has one entry and no DNA is given. This table holds about 160,000 distinct CDR3 sequences. The sequenced sample was blood. These receptors all stem from a human donor with ulcerative colitis or Crohn's disease, or a healthy co-twin of an affected twin (not recorded which).

V is TRBV7-2 and J is TRBJ2-2; as DNA is missing, the TRBD1 call by TCRdb cannot be tested. There are 15 residues in the CDR3. Germline V lookup: CDR1 SGHTA, CDR2 FQGNSA. The CDR3 is CASSTGQGDTGELFF.

The chain has TRBV18 and TRBJ1-2; the TCRdb call, TRBD1, lacks DNA for checking. In germline, CDR1 is KGHSH, CDR2 LQKENI. This CDR3 comprises 13 residues. The CDR3 reads CASSQRQGVGYTF.

The V gene is TRBV7-2, the J gene TRBJ1-2. Germline loops: CDR1 SGHTA, CDR2 FQGNSA. This CDR3 contains 15 residues. The CDR3 here is CASSLDFGQIYGYTF.

The rearrangement joins TRBV28 to TRBJ2-3; the TRBD2 assignment by TCRdb is unverifiable without DNA. The germline gives CDR1 MDHEN, CDR2 SYDVKM. CDR3 size: 14 residues. The CDR3: CASSLGGSSDTQYF.

The V call is TRBV4-1, the J call TRBJ1-1; there is no DNA to check the TCRdb D call of TRBD1. This CDR3 region has 15 residues. Germline CDR1 MGHRA, CDR2 YSYEKL. CDR3 loop: CASSRTGTGNTEAFF.

The chain uses TRBV19 and TRBJ1-2; TCRdb's assignment of TRBD1 cannot be checked, as there is no DNA. Germline assignment: CDR1 LNHDA and CDR2 SQIVND (reference sequence). The CDR3 loop spans 15 amino acids. The CDR3 loop is CASSRGTGSNYGYTF. The entire variable domain, with the rest obtained from reference TRBV19 and TRBJ1-2, is as follows: DGGITQSPKYLFRKEGQNVTLSCEQNLNHDAMYWYRQDPGQGLRLIYYSQIVNDFQKGDIAEGYSVSREKKESFPLTVTSAQKNPTAFYLCASSRGTGSNYGYTFGSGTRLTVV.

The V call is TRBV5-1, the J call TRBJ2-1. From germline, CDR1 is SGHRS and CDR2 YFSETQ. The CDR3 spans 13 residues. The CDR3 loop reads CASSFFDSTEQFF.

CDR3 residues: CSVEGSGTEAFF. The chain recombines TRBV29-1 with TRBJ1-1; checking the TCRdb D call of TRBD1 is not possible without DNA. CDR1 is SQVTM, CDR2 ANQGSEA, per germline. This CDR3 is built from 12 residues.

The rearrangement links TRBV7-9 to TRBJ1-5. This CDR3 has 15 amino acids. CDR1 and CDR2 (germline): SEHNR, FQNEAQ (reference sequence). The chain's CDR3 is CASSTTADSNQPQHF.

V is TRBV2 and J is TRBJ2-1; lacking DNA, the TRBD1 call made by TCRdb goes unchecked. This CDR3 comprises 13 residues. Germline V gives CDR1 SNHLY, CDR2 FYNNEI. The CDR3 sequence is CATRTGPYNEQFF.

The chain joins TRBV7-2 to TRBJ2-3; the D gene TCRdb calls, TRBD2, cannot be checked with no DNA. CDR3 size: 15 residues. Germline V CDR1 and CDR2: SGHTA, FQGNSA. The CDR3 loop reads CASSWGGGDADTQYF.

This chain links TRBV12-3 or TRBV12-4 with TRBJ1-4; TCRdb calls TRBD1, which cannot be checked without DNA. The CDR3 has 14 amino acids. This CDR3 is CASSRDRVHEKLFF.